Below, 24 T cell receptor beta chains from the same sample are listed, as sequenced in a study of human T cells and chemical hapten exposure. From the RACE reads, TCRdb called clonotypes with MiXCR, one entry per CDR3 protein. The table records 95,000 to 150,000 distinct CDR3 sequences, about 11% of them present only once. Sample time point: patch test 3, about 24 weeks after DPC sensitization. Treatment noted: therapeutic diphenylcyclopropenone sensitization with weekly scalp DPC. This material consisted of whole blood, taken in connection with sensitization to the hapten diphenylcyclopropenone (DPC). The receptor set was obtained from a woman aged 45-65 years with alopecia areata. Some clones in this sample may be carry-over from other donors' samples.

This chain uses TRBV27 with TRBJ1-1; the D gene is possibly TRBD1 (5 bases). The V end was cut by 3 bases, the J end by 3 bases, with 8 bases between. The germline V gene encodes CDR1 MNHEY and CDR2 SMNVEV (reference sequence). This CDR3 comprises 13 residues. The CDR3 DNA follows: TGTGCCAGCAGTTTTTCCAGGGACACTGAAGCTTTCTTT. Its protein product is CASSFSRDTEAFF.

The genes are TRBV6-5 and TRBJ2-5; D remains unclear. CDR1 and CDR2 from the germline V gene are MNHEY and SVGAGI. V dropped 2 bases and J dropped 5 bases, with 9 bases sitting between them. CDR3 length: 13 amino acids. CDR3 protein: CASSYTARETQYF. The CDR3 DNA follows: TGTGCCAGCAGTTACACAGCGAGGGAGACCCAGTACTTC.

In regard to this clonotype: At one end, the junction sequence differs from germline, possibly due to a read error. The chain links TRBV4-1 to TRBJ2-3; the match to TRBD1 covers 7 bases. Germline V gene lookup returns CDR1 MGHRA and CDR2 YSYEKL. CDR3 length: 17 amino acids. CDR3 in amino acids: CANSQRNSGGGTDTQYF. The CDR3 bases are TGCGCCAACAGCCAGAGAAACTCAGGGGGTGGCACAGATACGCAGTATTTT.

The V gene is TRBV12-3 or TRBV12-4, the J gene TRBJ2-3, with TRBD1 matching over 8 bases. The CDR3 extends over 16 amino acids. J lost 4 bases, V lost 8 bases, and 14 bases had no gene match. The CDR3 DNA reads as TGTGCCAGCCGCCTCGGGACAGGCCTGTGGTCAGATACGCAGTATTTT. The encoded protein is CASRLGTGLWSDTQYF.

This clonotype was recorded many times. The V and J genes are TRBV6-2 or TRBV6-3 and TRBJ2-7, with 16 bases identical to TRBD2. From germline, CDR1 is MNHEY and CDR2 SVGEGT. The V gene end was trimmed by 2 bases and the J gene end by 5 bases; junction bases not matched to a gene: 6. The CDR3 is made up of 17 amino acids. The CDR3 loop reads CASSYVTGTSGRDEQYF. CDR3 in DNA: TGTGCCAGCAGTTACGTGACCGGGACTAGCGGGAGGGACGAGCAGTACTTC.

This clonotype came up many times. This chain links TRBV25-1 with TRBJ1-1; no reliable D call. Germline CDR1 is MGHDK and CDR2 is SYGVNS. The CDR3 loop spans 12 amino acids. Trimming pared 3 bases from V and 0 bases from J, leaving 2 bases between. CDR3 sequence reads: CASSDMNTEAFF. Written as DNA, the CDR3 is TGTGCCAGCAGTGATATGAACACTGAAGCTTTCTTT. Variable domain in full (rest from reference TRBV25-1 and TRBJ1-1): EADIYQTPRYLVIGTGKKITLECSQTMGHDKMYWYQQDPGMELHLIHYSYGVNSTEKGDLSSESTVSRIRTEHFPLTLESARPSHTSQYLCASSDMNTEAFFGQGTRLTVV.

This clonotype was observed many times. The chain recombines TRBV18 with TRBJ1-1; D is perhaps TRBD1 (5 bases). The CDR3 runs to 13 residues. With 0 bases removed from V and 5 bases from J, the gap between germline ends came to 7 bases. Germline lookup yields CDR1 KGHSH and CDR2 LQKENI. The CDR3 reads CASSPPWGTEAFF. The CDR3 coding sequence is TGTGCCAGCTCACCACCCTGGGGGACTGAAGCTTTCTTT.

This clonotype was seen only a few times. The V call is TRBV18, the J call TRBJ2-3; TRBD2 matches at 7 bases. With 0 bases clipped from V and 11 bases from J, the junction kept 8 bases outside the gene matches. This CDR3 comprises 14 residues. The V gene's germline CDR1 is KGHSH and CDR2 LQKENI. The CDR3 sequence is CASSPPKGLVEQYF. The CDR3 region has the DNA TGTGCCAGCTCACCACCGAAAGGACTAGTAGAGCAGTATTTT.

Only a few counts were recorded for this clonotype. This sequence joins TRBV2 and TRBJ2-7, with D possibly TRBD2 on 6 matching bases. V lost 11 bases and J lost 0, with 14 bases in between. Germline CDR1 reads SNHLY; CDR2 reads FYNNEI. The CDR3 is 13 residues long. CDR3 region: CAGRRKSSYEQYF. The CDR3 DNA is TGTGCCGGGAGGCGGAAGAGCTCCTACGAGCAGTACTTC. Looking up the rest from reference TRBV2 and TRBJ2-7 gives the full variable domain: EPEVTQTPSHQVTQMGQEVILRCVPISNHLYFYWYRQILGQKVEFLVSFYNNEISEKSEIFDDQFSVERPDGSNFTLKIRSTKLEDSAMYFCAGRRKSSYEQYFGPGTRLTVT.

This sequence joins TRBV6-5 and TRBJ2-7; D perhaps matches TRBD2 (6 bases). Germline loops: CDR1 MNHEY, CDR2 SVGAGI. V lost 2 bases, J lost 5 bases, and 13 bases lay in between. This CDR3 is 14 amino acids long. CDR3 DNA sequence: TGTGCCAGCAGTTACATCGTGGGAGGAGACGAGCAGTACTTC. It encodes CASSYIVGGDEQYF.

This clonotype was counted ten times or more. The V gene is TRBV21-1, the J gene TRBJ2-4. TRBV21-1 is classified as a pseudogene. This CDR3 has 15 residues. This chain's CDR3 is CASRGDEIPKNIQYF. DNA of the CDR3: TGTGCCAGCCGAGGAGATGAAATTCCCAAAAACATTCAGTACTTC.

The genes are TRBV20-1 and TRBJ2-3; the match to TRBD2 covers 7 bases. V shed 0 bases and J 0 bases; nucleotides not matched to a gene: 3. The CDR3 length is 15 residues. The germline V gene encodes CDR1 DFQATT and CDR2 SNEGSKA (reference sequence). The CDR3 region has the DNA TGCAGTGCTAGAGATAGCGGGCGAAGCACAGATACGCAGTATTTT. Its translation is CSARDSGRSTDTQYF.

CDR3 region: CASRTSGGFF. The CDR3, as DNA: TGTGCCAGCAGGACTAGCGGAGGGTTCTTC. The J gene is TRBJ2-1, the V gene TRBV21-1; the listed D gene, TRBD2, was not tested against the DNA. TRBV21-1 is deemed a pseudogene. The CDR3 is 10 residues long.

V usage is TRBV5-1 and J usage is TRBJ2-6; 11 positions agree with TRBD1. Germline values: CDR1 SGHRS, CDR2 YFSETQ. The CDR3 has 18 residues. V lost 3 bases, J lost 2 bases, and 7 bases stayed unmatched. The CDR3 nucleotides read TGCGCCAGCAGCTCTGGACAGGGGGCGATGACTGGGGCCAACGTCCTGACTTTC. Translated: CASSSGQGAMTGANVLTF.

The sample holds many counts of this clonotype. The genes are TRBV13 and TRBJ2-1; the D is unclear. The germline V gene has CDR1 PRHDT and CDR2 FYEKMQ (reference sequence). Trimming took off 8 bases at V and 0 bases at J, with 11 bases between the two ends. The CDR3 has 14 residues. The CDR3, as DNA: TGTGCCAGCCGCGGCGCTGGCTCCTACAATGAGCAGTTCTTC. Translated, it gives CASRGAGSYNEQFF.

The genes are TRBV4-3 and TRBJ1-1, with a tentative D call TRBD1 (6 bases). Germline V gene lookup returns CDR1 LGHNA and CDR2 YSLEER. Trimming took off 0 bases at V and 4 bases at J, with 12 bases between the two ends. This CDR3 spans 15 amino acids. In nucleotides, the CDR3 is TGCGCCAGCAGCCAAGATTGGCGGGGGCCCACTGAAGCTTTCTTT. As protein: CASSQDWRGPTEAFF.

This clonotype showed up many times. The CDR3 nucleotides read TGTGCCAGCAGCCCGGGACTAGCTGCTTACGAGCAGTACTTC. Translating gives CASSPGLAAYEQYF. J is TRBJ2-7 and V is TRBV7-2; 9 nucleotides line up with TRBD2. The CDR3 length is 14 residues. CDR1 and CDR2 from the germline V gene are SGHTA and FQGNSA. Trimming took 5 bases from V and 4 from J; bases not matched to a gene: 6. The full variable domain, its missing parts supplied by reference TRBV7-2 and TRBJ2-7, is GAGVSQSPSNKVTEKGKDVELRCDPISGHTALYWYRQSLGQGLEFLIYFQGNSAPDKSGLPSDRFSAERTGGSVSTLTIQRTQQEDSAVYLCASSPGLAAYEQYFGPGTRLTVT.

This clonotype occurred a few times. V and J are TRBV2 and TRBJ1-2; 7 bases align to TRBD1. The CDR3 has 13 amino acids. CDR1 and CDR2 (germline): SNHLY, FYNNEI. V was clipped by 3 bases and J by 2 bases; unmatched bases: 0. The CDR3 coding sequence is TGTGCCAGCAGTGACAGGGGGAACTATGGCTACACCTTC. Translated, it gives CASSDRGNYGYTF.

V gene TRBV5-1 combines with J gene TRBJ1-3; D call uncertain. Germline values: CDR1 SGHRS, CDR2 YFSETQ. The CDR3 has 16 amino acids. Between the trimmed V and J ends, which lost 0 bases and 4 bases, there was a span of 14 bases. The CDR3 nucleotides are TGCGCCAGCAGCTTGGCTGGCCGGGCAGCGGGAAACACCATATATTTT. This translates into CASSLAGRAAGNTIYF.

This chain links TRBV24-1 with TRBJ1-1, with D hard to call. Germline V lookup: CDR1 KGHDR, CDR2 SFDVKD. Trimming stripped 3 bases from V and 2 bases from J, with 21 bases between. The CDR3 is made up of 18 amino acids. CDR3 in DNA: TGTGCCACCAGTGATCCCGCAGTGGAAAGGCCATTAAACACTGAAGCTTTCTTT. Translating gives CATSDPAVERPLNTEAFF.

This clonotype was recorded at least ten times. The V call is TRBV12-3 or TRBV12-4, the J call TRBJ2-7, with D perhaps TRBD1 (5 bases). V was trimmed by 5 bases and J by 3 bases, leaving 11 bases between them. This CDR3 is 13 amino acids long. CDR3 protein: CASSQGGSYEQYF. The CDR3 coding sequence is TGTGCCAGCAGTCAGGGTGGCAGCTACGAGCAGTACTTC.

The CDR3 bases are TGTGCCAGCAGTGCGGGACAGGGATCGAGCACTGAAGCTTTCTTT. Its protein is CASSAGQGSSTEAFF. V usage is TRBV2 and J usage is TRBJ1-1; TRBD1 aligns across 9 bases. Losses at the gene ends were 4 bases for V and 4 bases for J; bases not matched to a gene: 7. The CDR3 runs to 15 residues. CDR1 and CDR2 (germline): SNHLY, FYNNEI. Using reference TRBV2 and TRBJ1-1 for the parts outside the CDR3, the full variable domain is EPEVTQTPSHQVTQMGQEVILRCVPISNHLYFYWYRQILGQKVEFLVSFYNNEISEKSEIFDDQFSVERPDGSNFTLKIRSTKLEDSAMYFCASSAGQGSSTEAFFGQGTRLTVV.

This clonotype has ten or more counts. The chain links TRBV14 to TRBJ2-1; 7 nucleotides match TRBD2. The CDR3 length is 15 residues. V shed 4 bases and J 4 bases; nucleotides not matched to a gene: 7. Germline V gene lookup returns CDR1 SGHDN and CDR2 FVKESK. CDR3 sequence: CASSPLADIYNEQFF. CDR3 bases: TGTGCCAGCAGCCCCCTAGCGGACATATACAATGAGCAGTTCTTC. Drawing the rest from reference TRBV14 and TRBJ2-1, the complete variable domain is EAGVTQFPSHSVIEKGQTVTLRCDPISGHDNLYWYRRVMGKEIKFLLHFVKESKQDESGMPNNRFLAERTGGTYSTLKVQPAELEDSGVYFCASSPLADIYNEQFFGPGTRLTVL.

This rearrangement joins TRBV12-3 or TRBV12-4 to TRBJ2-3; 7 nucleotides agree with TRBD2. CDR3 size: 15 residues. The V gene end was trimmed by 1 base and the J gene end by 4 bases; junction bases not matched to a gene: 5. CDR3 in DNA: TGTGCCAGCAGTTTAGGTCCTAGCGGTGCAGATACGCAGTATTTT. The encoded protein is CASSLGPSGADTQYF.